The next 2 T cell receptor beta chains were all read from a single sample in a study of T cell clonality in common variable immunodeficiency. TCRdb keeps only in-frame clones here, not all; method: immunoSEQ multiplex PCR. Listed for the sample are around 30,000 clones, none seen a single time. The sample was peripheral blood mononuclear cells. The receptor source for this set is a person between 18 and 75 years old in good health.

There are many counts of this clone. The read gets to within 3 residues of the CDR3 end, and the germline J gene fills in the rest. The gene calls are TRBV20-1 and TRBJ1-2; 9 bases fit TRBD1. Germline V lookup: CDR1 DFQATT, CDR2 SNEGSKA (reference sequence). V shed 6 bases, J shed 3 bases, and the junction held 17 bases outside the gene matches. This CDR3 comprises 17 residues. The CDR3 protein is CSARLAPGQGLDYGYTF. CDR3 DNA (partial): TGCAGTGCCCGATTAGCCCCGGGACAGGGTTTGGACTATGGC.

Many counts were recorded for this clone. The read comes to an end 3 residues before the CDR3 does, leaving the germline J gene to fill in the end. The chain is built from TRBV10-3 and TRBJ1-1, with D possibly matching TRBD1 (5 bases). V lost 4 bases to trimming and J lost 1 base, with 7 bases between them. This CDR3 contains 13 residues. Germline V CDR1 and CDR2: ENHRY, SYGVKD. CDR3 sequence reads: CAISVTENTEAFF. Incomplete CDR3 DNA: TGTGCCATCAGTGTGACAGAGAACACTGAA.